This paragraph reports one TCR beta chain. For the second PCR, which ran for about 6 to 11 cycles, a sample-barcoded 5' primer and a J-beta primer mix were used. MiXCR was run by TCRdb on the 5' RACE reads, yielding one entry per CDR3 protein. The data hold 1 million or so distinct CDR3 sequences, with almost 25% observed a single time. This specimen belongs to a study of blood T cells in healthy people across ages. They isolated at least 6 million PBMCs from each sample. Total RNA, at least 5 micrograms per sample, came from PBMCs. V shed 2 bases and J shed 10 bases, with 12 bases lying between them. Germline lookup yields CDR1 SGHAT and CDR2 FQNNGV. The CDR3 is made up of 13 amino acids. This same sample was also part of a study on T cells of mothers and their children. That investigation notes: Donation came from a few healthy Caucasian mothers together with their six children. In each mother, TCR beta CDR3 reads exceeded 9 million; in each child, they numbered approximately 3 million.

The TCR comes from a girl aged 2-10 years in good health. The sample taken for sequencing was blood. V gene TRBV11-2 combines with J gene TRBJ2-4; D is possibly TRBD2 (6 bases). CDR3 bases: TGTGCCAGCAGCTTATGGAGGGTCGCAATTCAGTACTTC. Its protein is CASSLWRVAIQYF.